The rows below give T cell receptor beta chains drawn from one sample of a study of T cell responses to AZD1222 COVID-19 vaccine. TCRdb's copy holds only in-frame clones and misses some; the assay was immunoSEQ multiplex PCR. There are approximately 100,000 clones in the sample; around 95% occur only once, and roughly 2.2% lies in the top ten. Sequenced material: peripheral blood, taken on day 0 of AZD1222 vaccination. The receptors stem from an adult in good health. Both conserved end residues are trimmed from each CDR3.

cdr3_aa j_call v_call
ASGRTGGNTIY TRBJ1-3 TRBV11-2
ASSHRQATNYGYT TRBJ1-2 TRBV14
ASSLKIAGDTDTQY TRBJ2-3 TRBV7-9
ASRGGTSGQETQY TRBJ2-5 TRBV28
ASSGVGGAGNTIY TRBJ1-3 TRBV28
ASSLWGRHNEQF TRBJ2-1 TRBV5-5
ASSLQVTSSYNSPLH TRBJ1-6 TRBV27
ASSVRGQGSINEQY TRBJ2-7 TRBV9
ASSPGTQLPGANVLT TRBJ2-6 TRBV7-3
ASSFRVTGLGEAF TRBJ1-1 TRBV7-2
SVTRGAEAF TRBJ1-1 TRBV29-1
ASREGTGSYNEQF TRBJ2-1 TRBV2
ASSPQGDTSTDTQY TRBJ2-3 TRBV4-2
ASSIRQGSSGQPQH TRBJ1-5 TRBV19
ASSLSSWGDTQY TRBJ2-3 TRBV7-3
ASRKQGDHNEKLF TRBJ1-4 TRBV10-2
ASSTPGGQVNYGYT TRBJ1-2 TRBV19
ASSDRIMNTEAF TRBJ1-1 TRBV6-2/TRBV6-3
ASSPTYNEQF TRBJ2-1 TRBV7-9
SVQGRLAKNIQY TRBJ2-4 TRBV29-1
ASSLVRGEDYGYT TRBJ1-2 TRBV7-2
ASSQFRHMNTEAF TRBJ1-1 TRBV6-5
AISESQDYGYT TRBJ1-2 TRBV10-3
ASSPARGQGAFNQPQH TRBJ1-5 TRBV4-1
ASSMGQADSGNTIY TRBJ1-3 TRBV19
ASSSQPFQGSYGYT TRBJ1-2 TRBV28
ASSRQGGMNTEAF TRBJ1-1 TRBV9
ASSSRTLNYANTGELF TRBJ2-2 TRBV7-9
ASSLAPTGSVNEQF TRBJ2-1 TRBV5-1
ASGGADGNTIY TRBJ1-3 TRBV4-1
ASSYQDRVRYEQY TRBJ2-7 TRBV6-2/TRBV6-3